This T cell receptor beta chain derives from a study of cytomegalovirus exposure and HLA in healthy donors listed by TCRdb under 2017. Regarding the complete study: According to an earlier analysis of several hundred of the donors, 150 million to 200 million T cells yielded roughly 110 million unique TCR beta sequences and 276 Gb of sequence data. An early release covering about 600 HLA-typed donors comprised about 320 gigabases of sequencing data and some 79 million unique TCR sequences. Among the roughly 390 genotyped donors, under 90% belonged to the genetic ancestry cluster associated with self-reported Caucasian donors. The study was designed to test whether signatures of past pathogen exposure could be identified by cataloging public T cell receptors. Using immunosequencing, the study profiled T cell repertoires from about 610 subjects and related those repertoires to cytomegalovirus serostatus. A separate validation cohort of approximately 120 different subjects was used in addition to the roughly 640-subject first cohort. High-throughput TCR immunosequencing, statistical association of individual TCRs with disease status, and machine learning were combined to predict cytomegalovirus infection status. In a later analysis, previously published TCR beta repertoires from about 640 donors were re-analyzed and high-resolution HLA genotyping was added so that TCR occurrence patterns could be studied. The later analysis used no new phenotypic data to find candidate immune exposures, relying instead on TCR beta sequences and their occurrence across donors. An earlier analysis of 587 of the donors used high-throughput TCR beta sequencing to judge whether each TCR beta V gene segment behaved as functional or pseudogenic. Donor age, sex, ethnicity and CMV serostatus were compiled together with the repertoire data. A later genetic analysis took genome-wide SNP genotypes for about 65% of the 666 donors and used that subset as a discovery cohort. Every discovery cohort repertoire had been produced on one sequencing platform. Both class I and class II loci were covered by HLA typing, at four-digit resolution. The number of typed donors differed by locus: about 629-640 for A, B, C, DRB1 and DQB1; roughly 510 for DQA1; 606 for DPA1; and some 430 for DPB1. About five DR-DQ haplotypes were handled as single units for association and clustering, since linkage in the cohort was strong. Across about 370 genotyped donors of the cohort, an average of approximately 200,000 unique TCR beta nucleotide sequences per donor were sequenced, and roughly 17% of those sequences were non-productive. Results the study describes overall, beyond this receptor: In a later analysis, HLA-associated TCR beta chains showed more clonal expansion and lower generation probabilities than non-associated chains that were equally common. A later analysis associated 16,951 TCR beta sequences with specific HLA alleles at a false discovery rate of 0.05. The classifier was reported to diagnose cytomegalovirus status with high specificity and sensitivity in both the original and validation cohorts. Because some donors lacked HLA typing at each locus, the association tests relied only on the typed subset. Roughly 17 rarely observed V segments, including chromosome 9 orphons, were excluded from the earlier analysis of 550 to 700 of the donors because counts were too low. Linkage disequilibrium might explain the correlated functional status among segregating V segments, but an unknown experimental factor could not be ruled out. Because the 87-base-pair reads could not distinguish some IMGT-functional V segments, including TRBV6-2 and TRBV6-3, those segments were excluded. While some public TCRs were present in many individuals, most TCR sequences turned up only very rarely across donors. A further reported finding was that TCR beta sequences accurately predicted the HLA-A and HLA-B alleles for most subjects in the first cohort. A later genetic analysis associated a missense DCLRE1C variant with V-gene and J-gene trimming of TCR beta chains, and an independent cohort replicated the association. Immune exposure information for the cohort was limited to CMV serostatus. According to a later analysis, parvovirus B19, influenza, CMV and Epstein-Barr virus appeared linked to several top co-occurrence clusters. Three of the identified cytomegalovirus-associated TCR beta chains were confirmed in vitro to be specific for cytomegalovirus antigens. According to a later analysis, most CMV-associated TCR beta chains appeared to be HLA-restricted, and the HLA associations seemed to be driven largely by CMV exposure. A later genetic analysis reported fewer N-insertions in productive TCRs among donors in an Asian-associated ancestry cluster than the approximately 700-donor mean. It was suggested by the authors that the approach could potentially be generalized to other disease states and immunological phenotypes. When HLA alleles, especially DR and DQ, strongly co-occurred, TCR associations were difficult to assign to individual alleles. The study listed over 150 TCR beta chains as associated with cytomegalovirus. A cluster of highly shared sequence variants was judged likely to be a technical artifact of the sequencing pipeline. In an earlier analysis of 587 of the donors, most TCR beta V segments appeared in productive rearrangements about 87% or about 30% of the time, broadly matching IMGT annotations. In this cohort, only TCR beta chains were sequenced, and detectable features were limited by the absence of alpha or paired-chain data. In a later analysis, TCR association rates were found to vary across HLA loci, with the most associated TCRs seen for DRB1 alleles and the fewest for HLA-C alleles. Sequencing depth was assumed to be roughly uniform across donors in the presence/absence analyses, though that assumption may not hold.

The library was made by the immunoSEQ multiplex PCR assay. The multiplex PCR relied on a mix of 60 forward primers for TCR Vbeta segments and 13 reverse primers for TCR Jbeta segments. Amplification of the CDR3 region of rearranged TCR beta genes was performed with a multiplex PCR assay on genomic DNA. The amplified TCR beta libraries were sequenced on the Illumina HiSeq System as 87-base-pair reads. The authors' analysis ran thus. A later analysis counted approximately 76 million unique TCR beta chains across the approximately 700 repertoires, and around 9.9 million of these chains were shared by at least two donors. A nearest-neighbor algorithm error-corrected the raw reads and collapsed the reads into unique sequences, merging closely related sequences to remove PCR and sequencing errors. CDR3 sequences were aligned to IMGT reference sequences to assign V, D and J gene segments. For a sequence to be retained, a match of at least six nucleotides to both a V gene segment and a J gene segment was required. Rearrangements were called productive when the CDR3 lacked stop codons and stayed in frame with V and J; all others were non-productive. Following IMGT convention, CDR3 was defined as the stretch from the second conserved V-encoded cysteine to the conserved J-encoded phenylalanine. The earlier analysis of approximately 500 of the donors excluded sequences that lacked an unambiguous match to a single V gene segment. An earlier analysis of around 600 of the donors classified V segments as functional when productive rearrangements were above 56.7% and as segregating when the standard deviation between donors was above 5%. A statistical classification framework was developed to diagnose cytomegalovirus status using the catalog of TCR beta chain sequences. V and J gene assignment, in a later analysis, came from comparing TCR nucleotide sequences with IMGT/GENE-DB human TR gene sequences. The TCRdist pipeline was used in a later analysis to assign CDR3 sequences and most-parsimonious VDJ recombination scenarios. In a later analysis, each TCR beta chain was defined by its CDR3 amino acid sequence together with its V-gene family, and reads lacking a unique V-gene family were excluded. As a way to deal with suspected cross-contamination and a sequencing artifact, a later analysis dropped 450 to 600 nucleotide sequences that were highly shared and had low generation probability. A later analysis calculated a clonal expansion index for each public chain from normalized within-repertoire ranks of inferred template counts. Generation probabilities in a later analysis came from a VDJ recombination model fitted to out-of-frame rearrangements, and those results were checked against IGoR. Hypergeometric tests were used in a later analysis to score TCR-TCR, TCR-HLA and TCR-CMV co-occurrence, with a repertoire-size bias correction applied to the TCR pairs. To estimate false discovery rates, a later analysis permuted the HLA or CMV assignments 20 times. A later analysis grouped co-occurring TCRs with DBSCAN, adding TCRdist sequence similarity when clustering within HLA-allele-positive subsets. Co-occurrence clustering excluded repertoires with fewer than 30,000 or more than 120,000 public chains, plus five with anomalous nucleotide sharing. TCRdb holds this immuneACCESS table with in-frame rearrangements only. Some clones are missing; in checked studies, unresolved V genes explain under half, and the rest has no known cause. V and J calls and clone size are given by that table; D and trimming were obtained from the DNA. The sample table lists roughly 150,000 clones, roughly 83% of them with a count of one. The top ten clones comprise 1.5% of the sample.

The cohort consisted of approximately 670 healthy bone marrow donors. At the time of sampling, every cohort member was nominally healthy, though immune exposures that went unrecorded were likely present. The donor tested CMV seronegative and was one of the 352 seronegative cohort members. Every donor gave a peripheral blood sample, and the peripheral blood mononuclear cells from that sample were used for TCR beta sequencing. Genomic DNA was extracted from the blood cell samples with the Qiagen DNeasy Blood Extraction Kit. Comments on this clone: No cognate antigen has been identified for it. Base quality data are lacking; no much larger clone is found one base away.

The CDR3 numbers 15 residues from cysteine through phenylalanine. Only CDR3 DNA remains: 45 bases, in frame from the first base. The germline V gene specifies SGHTA as CDR1 and FQGNSA as CDR2. The sequence is built from TRBV7-2 and TRBJ2-5; possibly the D gene is TRBD2, per 7 matching bases. TRBJ2-7 explains the end of the DNA better; the J call may be wrong. Material for sequencing was PBMCs. This TCR derives from a young woman in good health and CMV-seronegative. The CDR3 reads as follows: CASSPDTGRAAEQYF. The DNA is as follows: TGTGCCAGCAGCCCAGACACAGGGAGGGCCGCCGAGCAGTACTTC.